These 27 T cell receptor beta chains share one sample of origin, sequenced in a study of T cells in tumors and immune-related adverse events. This table comes from immunoSEQ multiplex PCR, and its TCRdb copy is limited to in-frame clones, with some not included. Found here are more than 20,000 clones, over 80% of them singletons; the top ten hold over 1.3%. Here the sequenced sample was lymph node tissue, taken from a patient treated with anti-PD-1 therapy. These receptors all stem from a female donor with metastatic renal cell carcinoma.

The chain is built from TRBV19 and TRBJ1-1; TRBD1 might be the D (5 bases). The CDR3 consists of 13 residues. V dropped 10 bases and J dropped 2 bases, with 14 bases sitting between them. The germline V gene has CDR1 LNHDA and CDR2 SQIVND (reference sequence). The CDR3 spells CAIRGRSNTEAFF. CDR3 in DNA: TGTGCCATAAGGGGACGGTCTAACACTGAAGCTTTCTTT.

The rearrangement uses TRBV28 and TRBJ1-6; D uncertain. Germline assignment: CDR1 MDHEN and CDR2 SYDVKM. The CDR3 runs to 16 residues. Trimming cost V 3 bases and J 7 bases, with 16 bases left between them. This chain's CDR3 is CASSLSRYLWNSPLHF. The CDR3 bases are TGTGCCAGCAGTTTGTCAAGGTATCTATGGAATTCACCCCTCCACTTT.

The chain uses TRBV7-2 and TRBJ2-3; TRBD2 matches 8 bases. The J segment lost 4 bases and the V segment lost 1 base, leaving 4 bases of the junction unmatched. The CDR3 covers 15 residues. CDR1 is SGHTA and CDR2 is FQGNSA in the germline V gene. The CDR3 DNA reads TGTGCCAGCAGCTTAGTTACGGGGGGGGCAGATACGCAGTATTTT. It translates to CASSLVTGGADTQYF.

This chain links TRBV7-6 with TRBJ2-7, with TRBD2 matching over 10 bases. With 1 base clipped from V and 6 bases from J, the junction kept 6 bases outside the gene matches. Looked up from germline, CDR1 is SGHVS and CDR2 is FNYEAQ. The CDR3 length is 15 residues. The CDR3 region is CASSLGSGRASEQYF. CDR3 in DNA: TGTGCCAGCAGCTTAGGGAGCGGGAGGGCCTCCGAGCAGTACTTC.

This clone occurred a few times. The rearrangement joins TRBV19 to TRBJ1-5; D perhaps matches TRBD1 (5 bases). In germline, CDR1 is LNHDA, CDR2 SQIVND (reference sequence). The CDR3 is made up of 15 amino acids. V was trimmed by 4 bases and J by 4 bases, leaving 14 bases between them. The CDR3 DNA follows: TGTGCCAGTAGTACCCCGGGCAGGGATAATCAGCCCCAGCATTTT. Translated, it gives CASSTPGRDNQPQHF. Supplemented by reference TRBV19 and TRBJ1-5, the full variable domain reads DGGITQSPKYLFRKEGQNVTLSCEQNLNHDAMYWYRQDPGQGLRLIYYSQIVNDFQKGDIAEGYSVSREKKESFPLTVTSAQKNPTAFYLCASSTPGRDNQPQHFGDGTRLSIL.

The chain has TRBV11-2 and TRBJ1-2; D possibly corresponds to TRBD1 (6 bases). This CDR3 is 13 amino acids long. Trimming took 3 bases from V and 8 from J, leaving 13 bases between them. Germline CDR1 is SGHAT and CDR2 is FQNNGV. Here the CDR3 reads CASSFTGLGGYTF. In DNA, the CDR3 is TGTGCCAGCAGCTTTACAGGGCTCGGCGGCTACACCTTC.

The V and J genes are TRBV7-8 and TRBJ2-2, with 14 bases lining up with TRBD2. Germline CDR1 reads SGHVS; CDR2 reads FQNEAQ. The CDR3 extends over 17 amino acids. V dropped 10 bases and J dropped 8; count of bases not matched to a gene: 15. The CDR3 DNA follows: TGTGCCACCACTATCCCCAGACTAGCGGGGGGGCAGGGGGAGCTGTTTTTT. Translating gives CATTIPRLAGGQGELFF.

The CDR3: CASSRGTGGAEAFF. Written as DNA, the CDR3 is TGTGCCAGCAGCAGAGGGACAGGAGGGGCTGAAGCTTTCTTT. The chain is built from TRBV5-6 and TRBJ1-1, with TRBD1 matching over 8 bases. This CDR3 has 14 amino acids. V shed 4 bases, J shed 6 bases, and the junction held 8 bases outside the gene matches. CDR1 SGHDT and CDR2 YYEEEE come from the germline V gene.

The V gene is TRBV7-2, the J gene TRBJ2-7, with D perhaps TRBD2 (6 bases). This CDR3 is 13 amino acids long. Looked up from germline, CDR1 is SGHTA and CDR2 is FQGNSA. Trimming left V 5 bases short and J 6 bases short, with 14 bases between. The CDR3 DNA follows: TGTGCCAGCAGCCTAGGAGGGTTAACCGAGCAGTACTTC. This sequence encodes CASSLGGLTEQYF.

The chain combines TRBV21-1 with TRBJ1-2; the table's D call of TRBD1 was not tested on the DNA. TRBV21-1 is a pseudogene locus. The CDR3 spans 14 residues. The CDR3 is CASSKQGRASGYTF. The CDR3 nucleotides are TGTGCCAGCAGCAAACAGGGCAGGGCTAGTGGCTACACCTTC.

Only one count was recorded for this clone. The chain employs TRBV7-6 and TRBJ2-7; D gene unclear. Looked up from germline, CDR1 is SGHVS and CDR2 is FNYEAQ. The CDR3 is 13 residues long. Trimming pared 5 bases from V and 3 bases from J, leaving 11 bases between. CDR3 loop: CASSPPESYEQYF. The DNA of the CDR3 is TGTGCCAGCAGCCCCCCGGAGAGCTACGAGCAGTACTTC.

The J gene is TRBJ2-7, the V gene TRBV5-1; D perhaps matches TRBD2 (6 bases). CDR1 is SGHRS and CDR2 is YFSETQ in the germline V gene. The germline V and J ends were trimmed by 0 bases and 3 bases, with 10 bases remaining between them. The CDR3 is 14 residues long. The CDR3 DNA reads as TGCGCCAGCAGCTTGGCCCGGGGGAACTACGAGCAGTACTTC. This sequence encodes CASSLARGNYEQYF. The full variable domain, rest sourced from reference TRBV5-1 and TRBJ2-7, is KAGVTQTPRYLIKTRGQQVTLSCSPISGHRSVSWYQQTPGQGLQFLFEYFSETQRNKGNFPGRFSGRQFSNSRSEMNVSTLELGDSALYLCASSLARGNYEQYFGPGTRLTVT.

The chain is built from TRBV4-1 and TRBJ2-1; the D gene could be TRBD1 or TRBD2 (5 bases each). V shed 3 bases and J shed 8 bases, with 17 bases lying between them. CDR3 length: 15 amino acids. Looked up from germline, CDR1 is MGHRA and CDR2 is YSYEKL. Here the CDR3 reads CASSQFSVLGDEQFF. The CDR3 region has the DNA TGCGCCAGCAGCCAGTTTAGCGTCCTAGGGGATGAGCAGTTCTTC.

V is TRBV5-1 and J is TRBJ2-1; D perhaps matches TRBD2 (5 bases). Germline loops: CDR1 SGHRS, CDR2 YFSETQ. CDR3 length: 15 residues. The ends were cut back, 0 bases at V and 6 bases at J, with 13 bases in the middle. CDR3 nucleotides: TGCGCCAGCAGCTTGGCACAACCGGGGTCCAATGAGCAGTTCTTC. Its protein is CASSLAQPGSNEQFF.

This clone was detected only once. Here the CDR3 reads CAISESTPSNEKLFF. DNA for the CDR3: TGTGCCATCAGTGAGTCGACACCTTCTAATGAAAAACTGTTTTTT. The chain carries TRBV10-3 and TRBJ1-4; no firm D call. The CDR3 is 15 amino acids. V gave up 0 bases and J gave up 3 bases, with 8 bases separating them. The V gene's germline CDR1 is ENHRY and CDR2 SYGVKD.

This clone appeared a single time. The chain combines TRBV15 with TRBJ1-5, with unresolved D. V was trimmed by 4 bases and J by 0 bases, leaving 7 bases between them. The CDR3 is 14 amino acids. Germline CDR1 is LNHNV and CDR2 is YYDKDF (reference sequence). The CDR3 coding sequence is TGTGCCACCAGCACAGCTGTTAGCAATCAGCCCCAGCATTTT. Protein sequence: CATSTAVSNQPQHF.

The V gene is TRBV19, the J gene TRBJ1-2, with D unresolved. There are 13 residues in the CDR3. Germline V gives CDR1 LNHDA, CDR2 SQIVND (reference sequence). V was trimmed by 3 bases and J by 4 bases, leaving 9 bases between them. The CDR3 DNA follows: TGTGCCAGTAGTATCACGGGGATCTATGGCTACACCTTC. Amino acid sequence: CASSITGIYGYTF.

About this clone: The same CDR3 also results from other DNA sequences found in this sample. This chain links TRBV7-2 with TRBJ2-3, with unresolved D. Per germline, CDR1 SGHTA and CDR2 FQGNSA. CDR3 length: 12 residues. Trimming left V 5 bases short and J 2 bases short, with 5 bases between. The chain's CDR3 is CASSPSTDTQYF. The DNA for the CDR3 is TGTGCCAGCAGCCCATCCACAGATACGCAGTATTTT.

The rearrangement uses TRBV30 and TRBJ1-2; D gene unclear. With 0 bases removed from V and 8 bases from J, the gap between germline ends came to 7 bases. The germline V gene encodes CDR1 GTSNPN and CDR2 SVGIG (reference sequence). The CDR3 contains 11 residues. The CDR3 protein is CAWSVVEGYTF. The CDR3 region has the DNA TGTGCCTGGAGTGTAGTTGAAGGCTACACCTTC. Full variable domain (remainder filled in from reference TRBV30 and TRBJ1-2): SQTIHQWPATLVQPVGSPLSLECTVEGTSNPNLYWYRQAAGRGLQLLFYSVGIGQISSEVPQNLSASRPQDRQFILSSKKLLLSDSGFYLCAWSVVEGYTFGSGTRLTVV.

The chain links TRBV6-1 to TRBJ2-1; D is ambiguous. Trimming pared 8 bases from V and 8 bases from J, leaving 19 bases between. Germline V gives CDR1 MNHNS, CDR2 SASEGT. This CDR3 is built from 14 residues. This chain's CDR3 is CASCLAPRGDEQFF. The CDR3 DNA follows: TGTGCCAGCTGTCTTGCCCCGCGCGGCGATGAGCAGTTCTTC.

This chain links TRBV4-3 with TRBJ1-2, with 7 nucleotides matching TRBD1. Germline V gives CDR1 LGHNA, CDR2 YSLEER. The trim removed 0 bases at V and 1 base at J, leaving 11 bases unmatched. This CDR3 has 18 amino acids. Here the CDR3 DNA reads TGCGCCAGCAGCCAAGAGTTGGGACAGCAGACTATTAACTATGGCTACACCTTC. This gives the protein CASSQELGQQTINYGYTF.

This chain links TRBV11-2 with TRBJ1-1; TRBD1 is a possible D gene (6 bases). Germline CDR1 reads SGHAT; CDR2 reads FQNNGV. The CDR3 spans 13 residues. Trimming took 2 bases from V and 8 from J, leaving 12 bases between them. CDR3 sequence: CASSLTRQEEAFF. For the CDR3, the DNA is TGTGCCAGCAGCTTAACTCGACAGGAAGAAGCTTTCTTT.

This clone was counted a few times. This chain uses TRBV18 with TRBJ1-2, with D tentatively TRBD1 (5 bases). V was shortened by 6 bases and J by 4 bases, with 18 bases between the two germline ends. The germline V gene has CDR1 KGHSH and CDR2 LQKENI. This CDR3 contains 15 residues. CDR3 sequence (DNA): TGTGCCAGCTCCCTCCGGAGGGAGGGGACCTATGGCTACACCTTC. The encoded protein is CASSLRREGTYGYTF.

For this clone: One junction end disagrees with the germline gene, perhaps due to a read error. This sequence joins TRBV5-1 and TRBJ2-1; the match to TRBD2 covers 12 bases. This CDR3 contains 14 residues. Germline CDR1 is SGHRS and CDR2 is YFSETQ. The DNA for the CDR3 is TGCGCCAGCAGCTCATCACCTAGCGGGGGGGCTTGGGTCTTC. Protein sequence: CASSSSPSGGAWVF.

The CDR3 DNA reads as TGTGCCAGTTCTTATAAACAGGAGACCGTCACCATATATTTT. This codes for CASSYKQETVTIYF. The chain has TRBV19 and TRBJ1-3, with a possible D match to TRBD1 (5 bases). V gave up 8 bases and J gave up 9 bases, with 20 bases separating them. Looked up from germline, CDR1 is LNHDA and CDR2 is SQIVND (reference sequence). CDR3 length: 14 amino acids.

V gene TRBV19 combines with J gene TRBJ2-1; D might be TRBD1 (6 bases). Germline CDR1 reads LNHDA; CDR2 reads SQIVND (reference sequence). The CDR3 covers 15 residues. V lost 5 bases and J 6 bases, leaving 17 bases between the germline ends. The CDR3 protein is CASSLRTEYGNEQFF. The DNA for the CDR3 is TGTGCCAGTAGTCTCAGGACAGAATATGGCAATGAGCAGTTCTTC.

The chain uses TRBV5-6 and TRBJ2-5, with 10 bases matching TRBD2. This CDR3 spans 15 amino acids. Germline V gene lookup returns CDR1 SGHDT and CDR2 YYEEEE. V shed 2 bases and J 0 bases; nucleotides not matched to a gene: 1. The chain's CDR3 is CASSLTSGNQETQYF. The CDR3 nucleotides are TGTGCCAGCAGCTTAACTAGCGGGAACCAAGAGACCCAGTACTTC.